Following are 3 T cell receptor beta chains from one sample sequenced in a study of identical twins. TCRdb itself ran the 5' RACE reads through MiXCR, one entry per CDR3 protein. The sample includes 200,000 to 250,000 distinct CDR3 sequences, 6.5% of them seen just once. These data also formed part of another study, on T cells expressing NK-cell markers.

Material: CD8+ T cells sorted from blood. These TCRs come from a woman aged 18-35 years in good health.

This clonotype was picked up many times. The chain is built from TRBV2 and TRBJ2-1; possible D gene TRBD1, 6 bases. The germline V gene encodes CDR1 SNHLY and CDR2 FYNNEI. The CDR3 loop spans 14 amino acids. Trimming shortened V by 8 bases and J by 4 bases, and 15 bases separated the two germline ends. The DNA for the CDR3 is TGTGCCAGCCCCTCCAGGGACATTTACAATGAGCAGTTCTTC. This encodes CASPSRDIYNEQFF.

V gene TRBV28 combines with J gene TRBJ2-7; TRBD1 matches at 7 bases. This CDR3 has 15 amino acids. The ends lost 6 bases at V and 3 bases at J; junction bases unmatched: 11. CDR1 MDHEN and CDR2 SYDVKM come from the germline V gene. As DNA, the CDR3 is TGTGCCAGCAGCTCCGGGACAGATGATCACTACGAGCAGTACTTC. The encoded protein is CASSSGTDDHYEQYF.

V is TRBV28 and J is TRBJ1-1; D remains unclear. This CDR3 is built from 15 residues. CDR1 MDHEN and CDR2 SYDVKM come from the germline V gene. V dropped 3 bases and J dropped 3 bases, with 14 bases sitting between them. CDR3 loop: CASSFPAVGYTEAFF. CDR3 in DNA: TGTGCCAGCAGTTTCCCCGCGGTGGGGTACACTGAAGCTTTCTTT.